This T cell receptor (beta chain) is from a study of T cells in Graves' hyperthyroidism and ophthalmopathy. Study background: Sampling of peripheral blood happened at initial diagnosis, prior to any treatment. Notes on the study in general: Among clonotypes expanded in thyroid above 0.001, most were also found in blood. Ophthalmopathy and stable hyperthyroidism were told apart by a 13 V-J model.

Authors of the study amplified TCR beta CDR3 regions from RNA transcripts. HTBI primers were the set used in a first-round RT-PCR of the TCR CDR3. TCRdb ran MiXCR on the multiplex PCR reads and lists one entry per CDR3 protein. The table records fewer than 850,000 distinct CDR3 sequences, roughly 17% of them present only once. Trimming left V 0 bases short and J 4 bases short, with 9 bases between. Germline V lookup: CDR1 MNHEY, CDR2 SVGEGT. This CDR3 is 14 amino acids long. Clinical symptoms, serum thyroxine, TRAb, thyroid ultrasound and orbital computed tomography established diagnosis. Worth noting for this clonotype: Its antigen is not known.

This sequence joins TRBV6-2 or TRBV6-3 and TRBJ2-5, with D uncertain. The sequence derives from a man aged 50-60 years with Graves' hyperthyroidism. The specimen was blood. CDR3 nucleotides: TGTGCCAGCAGTTACTCGCACAGCCTAGAGACCCAGTACTTC. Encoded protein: CASSYSHSLETQYF.